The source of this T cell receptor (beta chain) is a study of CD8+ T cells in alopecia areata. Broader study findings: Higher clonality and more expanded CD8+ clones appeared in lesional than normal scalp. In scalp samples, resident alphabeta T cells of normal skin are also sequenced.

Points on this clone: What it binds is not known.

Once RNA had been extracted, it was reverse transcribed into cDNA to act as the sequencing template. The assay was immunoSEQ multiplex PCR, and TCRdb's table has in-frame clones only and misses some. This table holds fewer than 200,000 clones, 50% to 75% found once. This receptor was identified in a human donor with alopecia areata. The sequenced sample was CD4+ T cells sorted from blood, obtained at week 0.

The CDR3 region has the DNA TGTGCCAGCAGCTTGGGTGGCGCGAACACCGGGGAGCTGTTTTTT. Translation: CASSLGGANTGELFF. The V gene is TRBV7-3, the J gene TRBJ2-2; no clear D. Germline CDR1 SGHTA, CDR2 FQGTGA. This CDR3 contains 15 residues. Trimming removed 3 bases from V and 0 bases from J, with 8 bases in between.